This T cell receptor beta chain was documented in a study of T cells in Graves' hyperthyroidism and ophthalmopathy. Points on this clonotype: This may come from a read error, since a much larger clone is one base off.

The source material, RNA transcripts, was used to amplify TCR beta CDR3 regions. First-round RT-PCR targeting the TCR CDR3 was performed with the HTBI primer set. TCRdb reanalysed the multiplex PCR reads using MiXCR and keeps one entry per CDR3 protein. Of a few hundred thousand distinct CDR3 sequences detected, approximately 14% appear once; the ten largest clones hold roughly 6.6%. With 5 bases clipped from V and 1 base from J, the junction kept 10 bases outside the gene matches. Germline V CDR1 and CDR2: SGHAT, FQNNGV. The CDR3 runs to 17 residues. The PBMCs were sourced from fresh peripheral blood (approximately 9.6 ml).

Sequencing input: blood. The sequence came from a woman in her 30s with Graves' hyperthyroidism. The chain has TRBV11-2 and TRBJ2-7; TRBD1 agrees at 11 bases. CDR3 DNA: TGTGCCAGCAGCGGAGGGGGACAGGGGGAATTGTCCTACGAGCAGTACTTC. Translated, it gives CASSGGGQGELSYEQYF.